This T cell receptor beta chain came from a study of T-cell memory formation after mild COVID-19. TCRdb fed the 5' RACE reads into MiXCR, producing one record per CDR3 protein. The repertoire consists of approximately 570,000 distinct CDR3 sequences, with roughly 17% occurring once and the leading ten covering 12%. The CDR3 spans 14 residues. The V gene's germline CDR1 is SGHRS and CDR2 YFSETQ. V lost 1 base, J lost 6 bases, and 11 bases lay in between. Findings of the study overall: Shrinking CD4+ clones were chiefly CM and EM; CD8+ ones were chiefly EMRA.

In this sample, this clonotype turned up a few times. Antigen specificity is unknown. The specimen was PBMCs or a T cell subset sorted from them (not recorded which). J is TRBJ2-1 and V is TRBV5-1; no reliable D call. This TCR was recovered from an adult woman who had mild COVID-19 (a few samples of this study predate the infection). Cell type and time point are not known. CDR3 residues: CASSLYGSGNEQFF. The CDR3, as DNA: TGCGCCAGCAGCTTGTACGGATCAGGCAATGAGCAGTTCTTC.